A selection of T cell receptor beta chains follows, all from one sample in a study of blood T cell repertoires in COVID-19. The method was immunoSEQ multiplex PCR; TCRdb's version includes in-frame clones alone and lacks a portion of them. The table has over 130,000 clones, almost 85% seen once. Specimen: PBMCs or T cells enriched from blood (not recorded which). The receptors were gathered from a woman aged 50 to 65 with acute COVID-19. Each CDR3 is given without its conserved first and last residue. Each record gives: J gene, clone size, V gene, CDR3 protein. Clone size, where shown, is once, few, many, or a class for clones that have expanded.

J: TRBJ1-4
size: -
V: TRBV6-5
CDR3: ASSGQGGRDEKLF

J: TRBJ2-3
size: -
V: TRBV5-1
CDR3: ASSSGLAEFTDTQY

J: TRBJ2-1
size: -
V: TRBV5-1
CDR3: ASSPGGTSSYNEQF

J: TRBJ2-5
size: -
V: TRBV5-1
CDR3: ASSSRGREETQY

J: TRBJ2-1
size: -
V: TRBV6-5
CDR3: ASSATRDNEQF

J: TRBJ1-2
size: -
V: TRBV3-1/TRBV3-2
CDR3: ASSPPTGGGYYGYT

J: TRBJ2-7
size: few
V: TRBV5-5
CDR3: ASSLGGGSLSEQY

J: TRBJ2-3
size: -
V: TRBV21-1
CDR3: ASSKARWGRGRWGSTDTQY

J: TRBJ1-1
size: -
V: TRBV7-8
CDR3: ASSLRQGTEAF

J: TRBJ1-1
size: -
V: TRBV27
CDR3: ASSLRQGQMNTEAF

J: TRBJ1-3
size: -
V: TRBV6-5
CDR3: ASRTGGGNTIY

J: TRBJ2-1
size: -
V: TRBV11-1
CDR3: AIGHDGTRMGEQF

J: TRBJ2-1
size: -
V: TRBV3-1/TRBV3-2
CDR3: ASSDSVVSYNEQF

J: TRBJ2-3
size: -
V: TRBV19
CDR3: ASSMQVADTQY

J: TRBJ2-1
size: -
V: TRBV6-4
CDR3: ASSADSNNEQF

J: TRBJ2-3
size: -
V: TRBV7-3
CDR3: ASSPSGDGRRDTQY

J: TRBJ2-3
size: -
V: TRBV9
CDR3: ASSAGTVSTDTQY

J: TRBJ2-2
size: -
V: TRBV7-9
CDR3: ASSWGQGDTGELF

J: TRBJ1-5
size: few
V: TRBV27
CDR3: ASSQVGQPQH

J: TRBJ2-7
size: once
V: TRBV28
CDR3: ASTSRDNIIYEQY

J: TRBJ2-7
size: -
V: TRBV28
CDR3: ASSEVTSRRYEQY

J: TRBJ1-2
size: -
V: TRBV9
CDR3: ASRQGAVGGYT

J: TRBJ2-1
size: few
V: TRBV11-2
CDR3: ASSFRRALGNEQF

J: TRBJ2-7
size: -
V: TRBV5-1
CDR3: ASSPSAFPYEQY

J: TRBJ1-5
size: -
V: TRBV7-2
CDR3: ASSGRINQPQH

J: TRBJ1-5
size: -
V: TRBV29-1
CDR3: SVGGQGDQPQH

J: TRBJ2-7
size: -
V: TRBV10-2
CDR3: ASSERTSGSYEQY

J: TRBJ1-2
size: -
V: TRBV5-1
CDR3: ASSLDVTSYGYT

J: TRBJ2-1
size: -
V: TRBV2
CDR3: ASNGLAGPPSSYNEQF

J: TRBJ1-5
size: -
V: TRBV16
CDR3: ASSLQGLDQPQH

J: TRBJ2-1
size: -
V: TRBV5-1
CDR3: ASSLPTSGRSNEQF

J: TRBJ2-5
size: -
V: TRBV5-1
CDR3: ASSLVGGGETQY

J: TRBJ1-2
size: few
V: TRBV19
CDR3: ASSILPT

J: TRBJ1-4
size: -
V: TRBV5-1
CDR3: ASSSGSRLF

J: TRBJ2-1
size: -
V: TRBV30
CDR3: AWSVMGHNEQF

J: TRBJ1-2
size: -
V: TRBV5-1
CDR3: ASSMGQGFGYT

J: TRBJ1-2
size: -
V: TRBV19
CDR3: ASSIEAGKVYGYT

J: TRBJ2-2
size: -
V: TRBV6-1
CDR3: ASSEDRVTGELF

J: TRBJ2-1
size: -
V: TRBV24-1
CDR3: ATSDPNGQGPYNEQF

J: TRBJ2-1
size: -
V: TRBV6-2/TRBV6-3
CDR3: ASSYSGGGQGEQF

J: TRBJ2-1
size: -
V: TRBV5-6
CDR3: ASSTDLAGYNEQF

J: TRBJ2-3
size: -
V: TRBV2
CDR3: ATPRGASSTDTQY

J: TRBJ2-5
size: -
V: TRBV19
CDR3: ASRPGGLETQY

J: TRBJ1-1
size: once
V: TRBV5-1
CDR3: ASSLTGQGGLANTEAF

J: TRBJ1-2
size: -
V: TRBV6-2/TRBV6-3
CDR3: ASSPSGVNYGYT

J: TRBJ2-1
size: -
V: TRBV7-9
CDR3: ASSLGLANEQF

J: TRBJ2-2
size: once
V: TRBV7-3
CDR3: ASGEGGELF

J: TRBJ1-2
size: -
V: TRBV3-1/TRBV3-2
CDR3: ASSQEGAGYGYT

J: TRBJ1-4
size: -
V: TRBV4-1
CDR3: ASSQGQETNEKLF

J: TRBJ2-1
size: few
V: TRBV7-9
CDR3: ASSRYTGVMDNEQF

J: TRBJ1-6
size: once
V: TRBV2
CDR3: ASRKDPQGASNSPLH

J: TRBJ2-1
size: -
V: TRBV24-1
CDR3: ATSDTSGRANNEQF

J: TRBJ2-1
size: -
V: TRBV4-3
CDR3: ASSQGSRMGLAGHNEQF

J: TRBJ2-7
size: -
V: TRBV29-1
CDR3: SGTGVYEQY

J: TRBJ2-5
size: -
V: TRBV11-2
CDR3: ASSVFTGTSGLKGETQY

J: TRBJ1-2
size: -
V: TRBV4-3
CDR3: ASSQVRGIGYGYT

J: TRBJ2-1
size: -
V: TRBV7-9
CDR3: ASSGRDSGRSYEQF

J: TRBJ2-2
size: -
V: TRBV12-3/TRBV12-4
CDR3: ASSPPLGELF

J: TRBJ2-5
size: -
V: TRBV6-5
CDR3: ASIFRDPRETQY

J: TRBJ2-3
size: once
V: TRBV6-1
CDR3: ASSGRSGRATDTQY